This is a list of T cell receptor beta chains from one sample in a study of T cell repertoires in cytomegalovirus infection. Each CDR3 protein gets one entry after TCRdb re-called the reads with MiXCR. Among 250,000 or so distinct CDR3 sequences listed, over 15% were seen once. Material: CD8+ T cells from PBMCs. The origin of the receptors is a human donor in good health (CMV status not recorded). Some clones in this sample may be carry-over from other donors' samples. CDR3s include the opening cysteine and the closing phenylalanine or tryptophan. The D gene is left open where the match is weak. Clone size is given for some rows only: seen once, a few or many times, or a class if the clone is expanded.

cdr3_aa: CSVETWTSGGGDTQYF
cdr3_nt: TGCAGCGTTGAAACATGGACTAGCGGGGGTGGAGATACGCAGTATTTT
j_call: TRBJ2-3
v_call: TRBV29-1
clone_size: NA
d_call: TRBD2

cdr3_aa: CASSLAGVNEQYF
cdr3_nt: TGTGCCAGCAGCTTAGCAGGGGTCAACGAGCAGTACTTC
j_call: TRBJ2-7
v_call: TRBV7-6
clone_size: many
d_call: NA

cdr3_aa: CASSFPGQPYNEQFF
cdr3_nt: TGTGCCAGCAGCTTCCCGGGACAGCCCTACAATGAGCAGTTCTTC
j_call: TRBJ2-1
v_call: TRBV5-8
clone_size: many
d_call: TRBD1

cdr3_aa: CASSPQGTEAFF
cdr3_nt: TGTGCCAGCAGCCCCCAGGGTACTGAAGCTTTCTTT
j_call: TRBJ1-1
v_call: TRBV12-3/TRBV12-4
clone_size: many
d_call: NA

cdr3_aa: CASSLTGQEGNQPQHF
cdr3_nt: TGTGCCAGCAGTTTAACTGGCCAGGAAGGCAATCAGCCCCAGCATTTT
j_call: TRBJ1-5
v_call: TRBV28
clone_size: many
d_call: NA

cdr3_aa: CASSPAAGVGRNTIYF
cdr3_nt: TGCGCCAGCAGCCCCGCCGCAGGGGTCGGCCGGAACACCATATATTTT
j_call: TRBJ1-3
v_call: TRBV4-1
clone_size: NA
d_call: NA

cdr3_aa: CASSWTQANTGELFF
cdr3_nt: TGTGCCAGCAGTTGGACTCAGGCGAACACCGGGGAGCTGTTTTTT
j_call: TRBJ2-2
v_call: TRBV2
clone_size: NA
d_call: NA

cdr3_aa: CSARDRGGRPYGYTF
cdr3_nt: TGCAGTGCTAGAGATCGGGGGGGCAGACCCTATGGCTACACCTTC
j_call: TRBJ1-2
v_call: TRBV20-1
clone_size: NA
d_call: NA

cdr3_aa: CSAPPWENTEAFF
cdr3_nt: TGCAGTGCTCCCCCCTGGGAGAACACTGAAGCTTTCTTT
j_call: TRBJ1-1
v_call: TRBV20-1
clone_size: NA
d_call: NA

cdr3_aa: CASSYVDRGETEAFF
cdr3_nt: TGTGCCAGCAGTTACGTGGACAGGGGAGAGACTGAAGCTTTCTTT
j_call: TRBJ1-1
v_call: TRBV6-6
clone_size: NA
d_call: TRBD1

cdr3_aa: CASSRTPLYEQYF
cdr3_nt: TGTGCCAGCAGCCGAACACCGCTCTACGAGCAGTACTTC
j_call: TRBJ2-7
v_call: TRBV7-9
clone_size: few
d_call: NA

cdr3_aa: CASSSEGADEQFF
cdr3_nt: TGTGCCAGCAGTTCCGAGGGCGCGGATGAGCAGTTCTTC
j_call: TRBJ2-1
v_call: TRBV12-3/TRBV12-4
clone_size: NA
d_call: NA

cdr3_aa: CASSSESGQTVEKLFF
cdr3_nt: TGTGCCAGCAGTTCTGAATCCGGACAGACTGTTGAAAAACTGTTTTTT
j_call: TRBJ1-4
v_call: TRBV7-9
clone_size: NA
d_call: NA